This entry features one TCR beta chain sequence. Its antigen is undetermined. The PCR ran on 60 Vbeta and 13 Jbeta primers. Data came from immunoSEQ multiplex PCR; TCRdb stores just in-frame clones and leaves some out. Of 85,000 to 95,000 clones in the sample, 60% to 85% were seen once. The entry originates in a study of cytomegalovirus exposure and HLA in healthy donors. Regarding the study as a whole: In vitro testing confirmed a few CMV-associated chains as specific for CMV antigens. The study flagged about 160 TCR beta chains as cytomegalovirus-associated.

Donors were nominally healthy when sampled, though unrecorded immune exposures were likely. Germline CDR1 SGHDN, CDR2 FVKESK. This CDR3 has 14 residues. V was pared by 4 bases and J by 8 bases, with 10 bases of the junction left unmatched. Sequencing was performed on PBMCs. The rearrangement links TRBV14 to TRBJ1-2, with TRBD1 matching over 7 bases. This receptor was identified in a man aged 30 to 45 in good health and CMV-seropositive. CDR3 nucleotide sequence: TGTGCCAGCAGCCCCTCAAACTACAGGGGCGGCTACACCTTC. Amino acid sequence: CASSPSNYRGGYTF.